This T cell receptor beta chain was recorded in a study of T cell repertoires in cytomegalovirus infection. The CDR3 is 15 amino acids. Unmatched junction bases numbered 8, after V lost 0 bases and J lost 9 bases. Germline V gives CDR1 SGHNT, CDR2 YYREEE (reference sequence). Via MiXCR, TCRdb re-called the reads, giving one row per CDR3 protein. The sample carries fewer than 200,000 distinct CDR3 sequences, roughly 20% recorded once. This clonotype has ten or more counts. This sequence was found in a human donor in good health (CMV status not recorded). Some clones in this sample may be carry-over from other donors' samples. Sequencing input: PBMCs. The rearrangement links TRBV5-4 to TRBJ2-1; 8 positions agree with TRBD2. The CDR3 nucleotides read TGTGCCAGCAGCTTGGGCGGGGGGCCCTCCAGTGAGCAGTTCTTC. Amino acids: CASSLGGGPSSEQFF.